Here is one TCR beta chain with its context. Its antigen is undetermined. Combining a sample-barcoded 5' primer with a J-beta primer mix, a second PCR ran for roughly 7 to 12 cycles. Each cDNA molecule carried a tag from a template-switch adaptor that contained 12 random nucleotides. TCRdb ran MiXCR on the 5' RACE reads and lists one entry per CDR3 protein. The sample consists of about 800,000 distinct CDR3 sequences, approximately 25% of them appearing once. The data stem from a study of blood T cells in healthy people across ages. General observations from the study: PBMCs left unsorted prevented a conclusive naive versus antigen-experienced comparison.

This CDR3 is built from 16 residues. J was trimmed by 5 bases and V by 5 bases; bases with no gene match: 15. CDR1 is SNHLY, CDR2 FYNNEI, per germline. This sample also belongs to another study, concerning T cells of mothers and their children. According to that study: Overlap in related mother-child pairs always slightly exceeded unrelated pairs, never significantly.

The sequence came from a boy younger than 18 in good health. The chain carries TRBV2 and TRBJ2-7, with TRBD2 matching over 7 bases. Sequenced material: blood. The CDR3 DNA reads TGTGCCAGCAGTAGCTTGAGAGCGGGATCAGTCAACGAGCAGTACTTC. Residues: CASSSLRAGSVNEQYF.